Below are 11 T cell receptor beta chains sequenced from a single sample in a study of PD-L1 blockade in urothelial cancer. Time point in this sample: pretreatment peripheral blood. The table came from immunoSEQ multiplex PCR; TCRdb's copy has only in-frame clones and leaves some out. The sample has about 74,000 clones; roughly 90% are singletons. The sample in question was PBMCs, obtained around atezolizumab (anti-PD-L1) treatment. The receptor set was obtained from a man in his 70s with urothelial cancer.

The rearrangement uses TRBV6-4 and TRBJ1-5; 8 bases match TRBD1. Germline assignment: CDR1 MRHNA and CDR2 SNTAGT. V lost 4 bases and J lost 4; bases outside the gene matches: 12. This CDR3 has 17 amino acids. CDR3 bases: TGTGCCAGCAGTGTTAAAAGGACAGGGAAGGGTAATCAGCCCCAGCATTTT. Its protein product is CASSVKRTGKGNQPQHF.

J is TRBJ2-3 and V is TRBV19; 14 nucleotides align to TRBD2. V shed 5 bases and J 3 bases; nucleotides not matched to a gene: 7. The CDR3 is 17 amino acids. Per germline, CDR1 LNHDA and CDR2 SQIVND (reference sequence). The CDR3: CASSLGLAGGPTDTQYF. The CDR3 nucleotides read TGTGCCAGTAGTCTCGGACTAGCGGGAGGCCCGACAGATACGCAGTATTTT.

The CDR3 coding sequence is TGTGCCAGCAGTGGGTTACGGGGGAGCTCCTACAATGAGCAGTTCTTC. The encoded protein is CASSGLRGSSYNEQFF. The chain uses TRBV6-1 and TRBJ2-1, with D possibly matching TRBD2 (6 bases). The germline gives CDR1 MNHNS, CDR2 SASEGT. There are 16 residues in the CDR3. V was shortened by 4 bases and J by 0 bases, with 13 bases between the two germline ends.

The chain recombines TRBV10-3 with TRBJ2-3, with D possibly being TRBD1 (5 bases). The CDR3 has 12 residues. In germline, CDR1 is ENHRY, CDR2 SYGVKD. V was clipped by 6 bases and J by 7 bases, with 11 bases between them. The CDR3 region is CAIRQPGNTQYF. The CDR3 coding sequence is TGTGCCATCAGGCAACCAGGGAATACGCAGTATTTT.

The chain employs TRBV11-2 and TRBJ1-2; no firm D call. Trimming pared 0 bases from V and 8 bases from J, leaving 10 bases between. Germline V gene data show CDR1 as SGHAT and CDR2 as FQNNGV. The CDR3 contains 13 residues. The CDR3 reads CASSLEGVGGYTF. DNA of the CDR3: TGTGCCAGCAGCTTAGAGGGTGTCGGGGGCTACACCTTC. Looking up the rest from reference TRBV11-2 and TRBJ1-2 gives the full variable domain: EAGVAQSPRYKIIEKRQSVAFWCNPISGHATLYWYQQILGQGPKLLIQFQNNGVVDDSQLPKDRFSAERLKGVDSTLKIQPAKLEDSAVYLCASSLEGVGGYTFGSGTRLTVV.

The chain joins TRBV18 to TRBJ2-7; TRBD1 agrees at 7 bases. CDR1 and CDR2 (germline): KGHSH, LQKENI. With V trimmed by 0 bases and J by 3 bases, 2 bases remained unmatched. The CDR3 spans 14 residues. CDR3 sequence: CASSPPGQNYEQYF. Here the CDR3 DNA reads TGTGCCAGCTCACCACCGGGACAGAACTACGAGCAGTACTTC.

This clone appeared a few times. The rearrangement uses TRBV10-1 and TRBJ2-7; 10 nucleotides line up with TRBD2. The CDR3 is 13 residues long. Unmatched junction bases numbered 6, after V lost 6 bases and J lost 7 bases. Germline assignment: CDR1 WNHNN and CDR2 SYGVQD (reference sequence). CDR3 sequence (DNA): TGCGCCAGCAGCCAGGGACTAGCGAGGGAGCAGTACTTC. Translating gives CASSQGLAREQYF.

This rearrangement joins TRBV23-1 to TRBJ1-2, with a tentative D call TRBD1 (6 bases). TRBV23-1 is an ORF for which the function is uncertain. The CDR3 consists of 16 residues. Trimming shortened V by 1 base and J by 1 base, and 13 bases separated the two germline ends. The CDR3, as DNA: TGCGCCAGCAGTCAATTAGGACAGAAATTTAACTATGGCTACACCTTC. It specifies CASSQLGQKFNYGYTF.

The chain carries TRBV28 and TRBJ2-7; 7 bases align to TRBD1. The CDR3 is 14 residues long. With V trimmed by 8 bases and J by 3 bases, 10 bases remained unmatched. CDR1 is MDHEN, CDR2 SYDVKM, per germline. DNA of the CDR3: TGTGCCAGCCAAACTTATCAGGGGGTCTACGAGCAGTACTTC. Translated, it gives CASQTYQGVYEQYF.

CDR3 amino acids: CATSNSGETQYF. The CDR3 DNA follows: TGTGCCACCAGCAATAGCGGCGAGACCCAGTACTTC. The gene calls are TRBV15 and TRBJ2-5, with a weak D call TRBD2 (6 bases). CDR1 is LNHNV and CDR2 is YYDKDF in the germline V gene (reference sequence). CDR3 length: 12 amino acids. The V end lost 4 bases, the J end lost 5 bases, and 8 bases lay between the germline ends.

The chain employs TRBV10-2 and TRBJ2-5, with D possibly being TRBD2 (5 bases). This CDR3 spans 13 amino acids. Trimming cost V 5 bases and J 0 bases, with 7 bases left between them. The germline V gene has CDR1 WSHSY and CDR2 SAAADI. CDR3 loop: CASSTGYQETQYF. The CDR3 nucleotides are TGCGCCAGCAGTACGGGGTACCAAGAGACCCAGTACTTC.